Listed below are T cell receptor beta chains from one sample, sequenced in a study of breast tumors, draining lymph nodes, adjacent tissues. TCRdb analysed the multiplex PCR reads with MiXCR anew, one entry per CDR3 protein. The sample lists some 130,000 distinct CDR3 sequences, roughly 21% occurring once. Sample: axillary lymph node tissue. Receptor source: a female donor with breast cancer. Some clones in this sample may be carry-over from other donors' samples. CDR3s leave out the opening cysteine and the closing phenylalanine or tryptophan.

v_call	j_call	cdr3_aa
TRBV5-1	TRBJ2-3	ASSLRTSTDTQY
TRBV6-1	TRBJ1-2	ASSDGQLHYGYT
TRBV6-6	TRBJ2-7	ASSRTLPVHPPYEQY
TRBV27	TRBJ1-3	ASSSGNPRNTIY
TRBV19	TRBJ2-6	ASSNAGANVLT
TRBV7-2	TRBJ2-7	ASSLMGGAYEQY
TRBV20-1	TRBJ2-1	SARDPGTSWRDEQF
TRBV11-2	TRBJ2-7	ASSLGTSGRLWEQY
TRBV27	TRBJ1-6	ASSLREGFDNSPLH
TRBV6-6	TRBJ2-1	ASSYGGTRGRGEQF
TRBV20-1	TRBJ2-5	SAYTPGLARLKQETQY
TRBV3-1	TRBJ2-2	ASSQPGRSGELF
TRBV20-1	TRBJ2-5	SALGETQY
TRBV20-1	TRBJ2-3	SATLPTSGDTDTQY
TRBV5-1	TRBJ2-5	ASSLGSSGVLTRETQY
TRBV19	TRBJ2-5	ASSIPGLPQETAQY
TRBV4-2	TRBJ2-3	ASSRMSGQGTDTQY
TRBV10-2	TRBJ2-7	ASAGTSFYEQY
TRBV28	TRBJ2-1	ASSIQGAGEQF
TRBV7-9	TRBJ2-3	ASSSGSGRDTQY
TRBV20-1	TRBJ2-5	SARSPGQGAQKTQY
TRBV11-2	TRBJ2-7	ASSLVLLNEQY
TRBV5-1	TRBJ1-4	ASSSRDGGDMATNEKLF
TRBV29-1	TRBJ2-5	SFRWLYGSETQY
TRBV3-1	TRBJ2-1	ASSLNPGERTSGVNEQF
TRBV19	TRBJ2-2	ASSINSGGGTGELF
TRBV2	TRBJ2-1	ASSASAGALLAEQF
TRBV9	TRBJ2-3	ASSPGGARTDTQY
TRBV7-3	TRBJ2-1	ASSRYTKADNEQF
TRBV24-1	TRBJ2-2	ATRSGSLNTGELF
TRBV7-2	TRBJ2-5	ASRLVSETQY